A single sample is the source of the 17 T cell receptor beta chains below, sequenced in a study of regulatory T cells in long-lasting Graves disease. The time point denotes: persistent/refractory GD, antithyroid drugs over 5 years with positive TRAb. PBMC-extracted RNA yielded the TCR library. Construction of the TCR beta libraries employed iRepertoire HTBI primers in conjunction with Arm-PCR of CDR3 regions. MiXCR, run by TCRdb on the multiplex PCR reads, gives a single entry per CDR3 protein. Of around 450,000 distinct CDR3 sequences listed, about a fifth are singletons. Sequencing was performed on peripheral blood mononuclear cells (PBMCs), taken when the disease was refractory, from a patient treated with antithyroid drugs. The receptor set was obtained from a female donor with Graves disease.

This clonotype was counted at least ten times. The chain employs TRBV12-3 or TRBV12-4 and TRBJ2-7; no clear D gene. Trimming shortened V by 5 bases and J by 6 bases, and 20 bases separated the two germline ends. This CDR3 region has 15 residues. CDR3 residues: CASSPRHGSWVEQYF. The CDR3, as DNA: TGTGCCAGCAGTCCGCGGCATGGAAGTTGGGTCGAGCAGTACTTC.

On this clonotype: A clone one base away is much larger, so this may be a read error. The V call is TRBV20-1, the J call TRBJ2-7; D gene uncertain. Germline V lookup: CDR1 DFQATT, CDR2 SNEGSKA (reference sequence). The CDR3 is 13 amino acids. V dropped 6 bases and J dropped 2 bases, with 14 bases sitting between them. The CDR3 spells CSASIPGPYEQYF. In DNA, the CDR3 is TGCAGTGCCAGCATACCCGGACCCTACGAGCAGTACTTC.

This clonotype was seen a few times. The J gene is TRBJ1-1, the V gene TRBV19; D is possibly TRBD1 (5 bases). The CDR3 extends over 13 amino acids. Per the germline V gene, CDR1 is LNHDA and CDR2 is SQIVND (reference sequence). Trimming pared 5 bases from V and 1 base from J, leaving 8 bases between. CDR3 protein: CASSHQGNTEAFF. In DNA form, the CDR3 reads TGTGCCAGTAGTCACCAGGGGAACACTGAAGCTTTCTTT.

This chain links TRBV11-2 with TRBJ1-3; 7 bases map to TRBD1. The CDR3 length is 16 residues. Unmatched junction bases numbered 7, after V lost 5 bases and J lost 0 bases. The germline V gene has CDR1 SGHAT and CDR2 FQNNGV. The CDR3 loop is CASSPTDRYSGNTIYF. Written as DNA, the CDR3 is TGTGCCAGCAGCCCTACGGACAGGTACTCTGGAAACACCATATATTTT.

This sequence joins TRBV14 and TRBJ2-2, with D unclear. The length of the CDR3 is 14 residues. The V end lost 0 bases, the J end lost 9 bases, and 11 bases lay between the germline ends. CDR1 SGHDN and CDR2 FVKESK come from the germline V gene. CDR3 loop: CASSQDIGSRELFF. The CDR3 nucleotides are TGTGCCAGCAGCCAAGATATCGGTTCTAGGGAGCTGTTTTTT.

This clonotype came up a few times. This chain links TRBV6-2 or TRBV6-3 with TRBJ1-1; D call uncertain. With 2 bases removed from V and 0 bases from J, the gap between germline ends came to 13 bases. Germline CDR1 and CDR2: MNHEY and SVGEGT. The CDR3 totals 16 residues. The CDR3 region has the DNA TGTGCCAGCAGTTACGGTGGGGTTGGACTGAACACTGAAGCTTTCTTT. Protein sequence: CASSYGGVGLNTEAFF.

This clonotype was counted at least ten times. The chain has TRBV28 and TRBJ2-5, with D perhaps TRBD1 (6 bases). V was clipped by 5 bases and J by 2 bases, with 12 bases between them. The CDR3 is made up of 14 amino acids. Germline V CDR1 and CDR2: MDHEN, SYDVKM. The CDR3 DNA reads as TGTGCCAGCAGTCCCCAGGGGTATCAAGAGACCCAGTACTTC. Protein sequence: CASSPQGYQETQYF.

This clonotype was found once. The junction and the germline gene differ at one end; a read error may be behind it. The chain has TRBV7-3 and TRBJ2-1; D gene uncertain. The CDR3 runs to 15 residues. Germline CDR1 SGHTA, CDR2 FQGTGA. CDR3 sequence: CASSLNPLGSGEQPF. In DNA form, the CDR3 reads TGTGCCAGCAGCTTAAATCCCCTCGGGTCAGGTGAGCAGCCCTTC.

This clonotype was detected only a few times. The genes are TRBV19 and TRBJ1-2, with a tentative D call TRBD1 (6 bases). Germline V gene sequence: CDR1 LNHDA, CDR2 SQIVND (reference sequence). V shed 3 bases and J shed 4 bases, with 15 bases lying between them. The CDR3 contains 15 residues. The CDR3 protein is CASSMSAGGGYGYTF. DNA of the CDR3: TGTGCCAGTAGTATGTCGGCCGGGGGCGGCTATGGCTACACCTTC.

The chain recombines TRBV2 with TRBJ2-6; D perhaps matches TRBD2 (5 bases). The CDR3 length is 14 residues. V was cut by 4 bases and J by 3 bases, with 7 bases left in between. Germline V CDR1 and CDR2: SNHLY, FYNNEI. The CDR3 protein is CASSVRGGANVLTF. The DNA for the CDR3 is TGTGCCAGCAGTGTACGGGGTGGGGCCAACGTCCTGACTTTC.

The J gene is TRBJ1-4, the V gene TRBV7-9; no definite D call. V was clipped by 3 bases and J by 4 bases, with 6 bases between them. The CDR3 length is 13 residues. Germline V gene data show CDR1 as SEHNR and CDR2 as FQNEAQ (reference sequence). The DNA for the CDR3 is TGTGCCAGCAGCTTCACAGATAATGAAAAACTGTTTTTT. The encoded protein is CASSFTDNEKLFF.

The table lists this clonotype with many counts. The V and J genes are TRBV27 and TRBJ1-2, with D possibly matching TRBD1 (5 bases). The CDR3 runs to 15 residues. V lost 10 bases, J lost 2 bases, and 20 bases lay in between. Germline V CDR1 and CDR2: MNHEY, SMNVEV (reference sequence). CDR3 residues: CANGLQGFGNYGYTF. CDR3 DNA sequence: TGTGCCAACGGACTTCAGGGATTTGGCAACTATGGCTACACCTTC.

In this sample, this clonotype turned up a few times. V is TRBV19 and J is TRBJ1-5; D is ambiguous. The V end lost 6 bases, the J end lost 0 bases, and 6 bases lay between the germline ends. CDR1 is LNHDA and CDR2 is SQIVND in the germline V gene (reference sequence). CDR3 length: 13 amino acids. The CDR3 DNA reads as TGTGCCAGTAGCGGTTCTAGCAATCAGCCCCAGCATTTT. Amino acids: CASSGSSNQPQHF.

The table lists this clonotype with many counts. V is TRBV28 and J is TRBJ2-2; D is ambiguous. This CDR3 contains 13 residues. Germline values: CDR1 MDHEN, CDR2 SYDVKM. Between the trimmed V and J ends, which lost 2 bases and 5 bases, there was a span of 6 bases. CDR3 sequence: CASSLDETGELFF. In DNA, the CDR3 is TGTGCCAGCAGTTTAGATGAGACCGGGGAGCTGTTTTTT.

CDR3: CASSLGGYNTEAFF. For the CDR3, the DNA is TGCGCCAGCAGCTTGGGGGGATACAACACTGAAGCTTTCTTT. The chain combines TRBV5-1 with TRBJ1-1; D not certain. The CDR3 length is 14 residues. Deletions cut 0 bases from V and 2 bases from J, with 8 bases between. Germline V CDR1 and CDR2: SGHRS, YFSETQ.

Ten or more counts support this clonotype. The J gene is TRBJ1-4, the V gene TRBV5-1, with 8 bases identical to TRBD1. There are 14 residues in the CDR3. V gave up 4 bases and J gave up 10 bases; unmatched junction bases: 9. Germline V CDR1 and CDR2: SGHRS, YFSETQ. The CDR3 reads CASSRGQDGGKLFF. DNA for the CDR3: TGCGCCAGCAGCAGGGGACAGGATGGCGGAAAACTGTTTTTT. The full variable domain, with the rest looked up from reference TRBV5-1 and TRBJ1-4, is KAGVTQTPRYLIKTRGQQVTLSCSPISGHRSVSWYQQTPGQGLQFLFEYFSETQRNKGNFPGRFSGRQFSNSRSEMNVSTLELGDSALYLCASSRGQDGGKLFFGSGTQLSVL.

This clonotype was seen at least ten times. The chain employs TRBV7-9 and TRBJ1-2; D gene unclear. With 5 bases removed from V and 3 bases from J, the gap between germline ends came to 10 bases. Per the germline V gene, CDR1 is SEHNR and CDR2 is FQNEAQ (reference sequence). CDR3 length: 13 residues. The DNA for the CDR3 is TGTGCCAGCAGCCCCTCAGTAGACTATGGCTACACCTTC. This codes for CASSPSVDYGYTF. The variable domain in full, with the rest retrieved from reference TRBV7-9 and TRBJ1-2, is DTGVSQNPRHKITKRGQNVTFRCDPISEHNRLYWYRQTLGQGPEFLTYFQNEAQLEKSRLLSDRFSAERPKGSFSTLEIQRTEQGDSAMYLCASSPSVDYGYTFGSGTRLTVV.